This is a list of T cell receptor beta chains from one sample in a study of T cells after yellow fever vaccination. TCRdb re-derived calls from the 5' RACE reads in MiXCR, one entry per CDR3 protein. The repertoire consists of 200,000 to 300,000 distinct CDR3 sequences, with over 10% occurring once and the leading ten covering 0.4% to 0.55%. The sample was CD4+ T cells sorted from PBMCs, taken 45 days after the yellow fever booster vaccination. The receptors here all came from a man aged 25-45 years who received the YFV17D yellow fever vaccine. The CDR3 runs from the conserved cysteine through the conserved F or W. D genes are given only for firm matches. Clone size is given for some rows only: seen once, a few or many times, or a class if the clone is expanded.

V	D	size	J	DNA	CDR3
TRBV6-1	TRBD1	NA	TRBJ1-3	TGTGCCAGCAGTGCCGGGACAGTCTCTGGAAACACCATATATTTT	CASSAGTVSGNTIYF
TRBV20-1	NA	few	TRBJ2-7	TGCAGTGCTCCGGCCGGAGAGATCTACGAGCAGTACTTC	CSAPAGEIYEQYF
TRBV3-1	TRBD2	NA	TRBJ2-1	TGTGCCAGCAGCCAAGATGGCGGTAGACTAGCGGGGTTCAATGAGCAGTTCTTC	CASSQDGGRLAGFNEQFF
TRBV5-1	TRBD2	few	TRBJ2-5	TGCGCCAGCAGCCTGTTAGCGGGAGGGGCCGGAGAGACCCAGTACTTC	CASSLLAGGAGETQYF
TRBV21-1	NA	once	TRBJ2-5	TGTGCCAGCAGAACTATCCCCACAGGGGCACAAGAGACCCAGTACTTC	CASRTIPTGAQETQYF
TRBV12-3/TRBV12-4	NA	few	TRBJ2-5	TGTGCCAGCAGTTTCACGGGTTTGGAGACCCAGTACTTC	CASSFTGLETQYF
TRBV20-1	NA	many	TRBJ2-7	TGCAGTGCTAGTGAAATACTAGGCGGGGTCCACGAGCAGTACTTC	CSASEILGGVHEQYF
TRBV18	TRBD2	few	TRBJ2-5	TGTGCCACATCCCCAGCTCATACTAGCGGGATGGAGACCCAGTACTTC	CATSPAHTSGMETQYF
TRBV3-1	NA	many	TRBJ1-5	TGTGCCAGCAGCCAAGATCCTCGAGGGCCCGGGTACGATCAGCCCCAGCATTTT	CASSQDPRGPGYDQPQHF
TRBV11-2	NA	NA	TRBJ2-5	TGTGCCAGCAGCTTACCCAGCCAAGAGACCCAGTACTTC	CASSLPSQETQYF
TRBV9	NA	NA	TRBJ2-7	TGTGCCAGCAGCCCGCGGGTGAGCTCCTACGAGCAGTACTTC	CASSPRVSSYEQYF
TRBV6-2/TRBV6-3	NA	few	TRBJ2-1	TGTGCCAGCAGTTACTCCCATTATGGTCCCCCATCCTACAATGAGCAGTTCTTC	CASSYSHYGPPSYNEQFF
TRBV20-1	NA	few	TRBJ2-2	TGCAGTGCTAGGGGTTTGGCGGTCGGAAGACCTACCGGGGAGCTGTTTTTT	CSARGLAVGRPTGELFF
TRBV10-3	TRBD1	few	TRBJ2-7	TGTGCCACCCGTTCAACCGGGACAGGGGAGCACGAGCAGTACTTC	CATRSTGTGEHEQYF
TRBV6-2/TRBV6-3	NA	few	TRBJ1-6	TGTGCCACTATAGACGGGACGGCGAATTCACCCCTCCACTTT	CATIDGTANSPLHF
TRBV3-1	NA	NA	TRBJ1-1	TGTGCCAGCAGCCAAGTCACGGGAACTGAAGCTTTCTTT	CASSQVTGTEAFF
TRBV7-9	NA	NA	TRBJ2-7	TGTGCCAGCAGCTTAGGGCCCCAGTCGAACTACGAGCAGTACTTC	CASSLGPQSNYEQYF
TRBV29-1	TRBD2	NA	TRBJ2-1	TGCAGCGTTGAGGGCGGGAGAGGCTCCTACAATGAGCAGTTCTTC	CSVEGGRGSYNEQFF
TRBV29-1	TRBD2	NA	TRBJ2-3	TGCAGCGTCGGGACTAGCGCGACCCTGAGCACAGATACGCAGTATTTT	CSVGTSATLSTDTQYF
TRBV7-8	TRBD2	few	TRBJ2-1	TGTGCCAGCAGCTTACTAGCGGGACTAAACAATGAGCAGTTCTTC	CASSLLAGLNNEQFF
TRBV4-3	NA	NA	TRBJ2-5	TGCGCCAGCAGCCCGATGTCAGGGGCGCCGAGGCAAGAGACCCAGTACTTC	CASSPMSGAPRQETQYF
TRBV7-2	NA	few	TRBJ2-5	TGTGCCAGCAGCTTAGATTGGGGGCGCGGGGAGACCCAGTACTTC	CASSLDWGRGETQYF
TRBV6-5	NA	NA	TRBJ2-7	TGTGCCAGCAGGGTAAGCTCCTACGAGCAGTACTTC	CASRVSSYEQYF
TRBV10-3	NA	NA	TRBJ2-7	TGTGCCATCAGTGAGAACGGGGGTGAATACGAGCAGTACTTC	CAISENGGEYEQYF
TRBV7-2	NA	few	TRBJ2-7	TGTGCCAGCAGCGGATCCGGGATCCTGAACGAGCAGTACTTC	CASSGSGILNEQYF
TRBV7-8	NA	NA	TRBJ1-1	TGTGCCAGCAGCACCGAATTCAGGGGAATTTCGGCTTTCTTT	CASSTEFRGISAFF
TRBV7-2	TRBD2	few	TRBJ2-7	TGTGCCAGCAGCTTAAGTACTAGCGGGAGGTACGAGCAGTACTTC	CASSLSTSGRYEQYF
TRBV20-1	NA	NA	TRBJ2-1	TGCAGTGCCTACCTCGGGAGTCGTAATGAGCAGTTCTTC	CSAYLGSRNEQFF
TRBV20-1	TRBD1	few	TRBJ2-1	TGCAGTGCTGTTCAAGGGACAGGGTCGTTAGGGGCTTGGAATGAGCAGTTCTTC	CSAVQGTGSLGAWNEQFF
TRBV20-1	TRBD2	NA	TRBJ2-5	TGCAGTGCTCCCCGACTAGCGGGCTACCAAGAGACCCAGTACTTC	CSAPRLAGYQETQYF
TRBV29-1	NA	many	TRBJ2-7	TGCAGCGTTGAAGATCTGTCGAGGCAGTACTTC	CSVEDLSRQYF
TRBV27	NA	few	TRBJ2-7	TGTGCCAGCAGTTTAAGTCCCAGCGCCTACGAGCAGTACTTC	CASSLSPSAYEQYF
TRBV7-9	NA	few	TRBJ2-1	TGTGCCAGCAGTCCCACAGGGAAAACTTACAATGAGCAGTTCTTC	CASSPTGKTYNEQFF
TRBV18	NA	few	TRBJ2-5	TGTGCCAGCTCACCCGGGAAATCCGACGTGGGGACCCAGTACTTC	CASSPGKSDVGTQYF
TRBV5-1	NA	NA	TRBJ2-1	TGCGCCAGCAGCCTGGAGGGTTATAGCTCCTACAATGAGCAGTTCTTC	CASSLEGYSSYNEQFF
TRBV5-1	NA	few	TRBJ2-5	TGCGCCAGCAGCTTGGTGCAGGGTTCTTACCCTCAAGAGACCCAGTACTTC	CASSLVQGSYPQETQYF
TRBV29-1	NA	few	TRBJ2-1	TGCAGCGTTCGCTCGATGGACAATGAGCAGTTCTTC	CSVRSMDNEQFF
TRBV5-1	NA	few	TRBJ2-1	TGCGCCAGCAGCTTGGACTTGTACAATGAGCAGTTCTTC	CASSLDLYNEQFF
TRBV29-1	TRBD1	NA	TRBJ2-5	TGCAGCGGCCGACAGGGATCGGAGACCCAGTACTTC	CSGRQGSETQYF
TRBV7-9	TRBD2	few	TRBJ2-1	TGTGCCAGCAGCTTAGGGGAGACTAGCGGGAGAGGGCAGTTCTTC	CASSLGETSGRGQFF